These 29 T cell receptor beta chains were sequenced from one sample in a study of T cells in Graves' hyperthyroidism and ophthalmopathy. TCR beta CDR3 sequences were amplified from RNA transcripts. The primer set for the first-round RT-PCR of the TCR CDR3 was HTBI. A single record per CDR3 protein comes from TCRdb applying MiXCR to the multiplex PCR reads. The top ten hold 9.2% of the sample, which has about 360,000 distinct CDR3 sequences, roughly 13% seen once. Material: blood. These receptors came from a woman aged 18 to 35 with Graves' hyperthyroidism.

This clonotype was counted ten times or more. The rearrangement links TRBV4-2 to TRBJ1-6; no definite D call. CDR1 is LGHNA and CDR2 is YNFKEQ in the germline V gene. The CDR3 extends over 14 amino acids. The V gene lost 1 base and the J gene lost 6 bases, with 7 bases spanning the gap. The CDR3 region is CASSQAQTNSPLHF. The CDR3 nucleotides read TGTGCCAGCAGCCAAGCACAGACTAATTCACCCCTCCACTTT.

This clonotype has only a few counts. The chain combines TRBV20-1 with TRBJ2-2, with 8 positions matching TRBD2. The CDR3 has 15 residues. Germline loops: CDR1 DFQATT, CDR2 SNEGSKA (reference sequence). After removal of 3 bases from V and 7 bases from J, the junction contained 10 bases not matched to a gene. The CDR3 loop is CSASLSGSFDGELFF. The CDR3 DNA sequence: TGCAGTGCTAGTCTCAGCGGGAGTTTCGACGGGGAGCTGTTTTTT.

This clonotype was recorded many times. The chain employs TRBV7-9 and TRBJ2-1; tentatively, D is TRBD2 (6 bases). Germline V CDR1 and CDR2: SEHNR, FQNEAQ (reference sequence). The CDR3 contains 13 residues. V was shortened by 1 base and J by 7 bases, with 8 bases between the two germline ends. This CDR3 reads CASSLVAENEQFF. The CDR3 DNA sequence: TGTGCCAGCAGCTTAGTAGCGGAGAATGAGCAGTTCTTC. Supplemented by reference TRBV7-9 and TRBJ2-1, the full variable domain reads DTGVSQNPRHKITKRGQNVTFRCDPISEHNRLYWYRQTLGQGPEFLTYFQNEAQLEKSRLLSDRFSAERPKGSFSTLEIQRTEQGDSAMYLCASSLVAENEQFFGPGTRLTVL.

This clonotype was seen only a few times. Given a much more abundant clone one base away, this may be a read error. J is TRBJ1-1 and V is TRBV12-3 or TRBV12-4; 9 bases match TRBD1. The trim removed 6 bases at V and 7 bases at J, leaving 15 bases unmatched. This CDR3 spans 16 amino acids. The CDR3 region is CASRIDRGVSRVEAFF. The CDR3 DNA reads as TGTGCCAGCAGAATTGACAGGGGGGTATCTAGGGTTGAAGCTTTCTTT.

This clonotype was recorded a few times. One end of the junction is discordant with germline, which a read error may explain. V usage is TRBV7-3 and J usage is TRBJ2-1; 8 bases map to TRBD1. Germline-derived CDR1 and CDR2 are SGHTA and FQGTGA. This CDR3 has 13 amino acids. DNA for the CDR3: TGTGCCAGCAGCAAGACAGGGGACAATGGGCAGTTCTTC. As protein: CASSKTGDNGQFF.

With regard to this clonotype: A read error may explain this, as a much larger clone is one base away. This chain links TRBV28 with TRBJ2-7; a possible D gene is TRBD1 (6 bases). Trimming took off 5 bases at V and 0 bases at J, with 14 bases between the two ends. There are 15 residues in the CDR3. CDR1 and CDR2 (germline): MDHEN, SYDVKM. Here the CDR3 DNA reads TGTGCCAGCAGTGACCCCGGGACAAGCTCCTACGAGCAGTACTTC. It is translated as CASSDPGTSSYEQYF. The full variable domain, rest sourced from reference TRBV28 and TRBJ2-7, is DVKVTQSSRYLVKRTGEKVFLECVQDMDHENMFWYRQDPGLGLRLIYFSYDVKMKEKGDIPEGYSVSREKKERFSLILESASTNQTSMYLCASSDPGTSSYEQYFGPGTRLTVT.

Many counts were recorded for this clonotype. V and J are TRBV4-1 and TRBJ1-1; D gene ambiguous. The CDR3 extends over 15 amino acids. CDR1 is MGHRA, CDR2 YSYEKL, per germline. V gave up 4 bases and J gave up 0 bases, with 12 bases separating them. The CDR3 DNA follows: TGCGCCAGCAGCCTCAGATCGAGCTTGAACACTGAAGCTTTCTTT. Translated, it gives CASSLRSSLNTEAFF.

This clonotype came up a few times. The chain couples TRBV7-9 to TRBJ1-4; tentative D call: TRBD1 (6 bases). There are 16 residues in the CDR3. Germline V CDR1 and CDR2: SEHNR, FQNEAQ (reference sequence). Trimming removed 5 bases from V and 0 bases from J, with 13 bases in between. CDR3 in amino acids: CASSLDRLTTNEKLFF. The DNA for the CDR3 is TGTGCCAGCAGCCTTGACAGGCTTACAACTAATGAAAAACTGTTTTTT. Full variable domain (rest looked up from reference TRBV7-9 and TRBJ1-4): DTGVSQNPRHKITKRGQNVTFRCDPISEHNRLYWYRQTLGQGPEFLTYFQNEAQLEKSRLLSDRFSAERPKGSFSTLEIQRTEQGDSAMYLCASSLDRLTTNEKLFFGSGTQLSVL.

In this sample, this clonotype turned up many times. The rearrangement joins TRBV28 to TRBJ2-7; D remains unclear. Germline CDR1 reads MDHEN; CDR2 reads SYDVKM. The CDR3 has 15 amino acids. The V end was cut by 2 bases, the J end by 0 bases, with 11 bases between. The CDR3 loop is CASSLIGVSSYEQYF. Here the CDR3 DNA reads TGTGCCAGCAGTTTAATTGGCGTAAGCTCCTACGAGCAGTACTTC. Supplemented by reference TRBV28 and TRBJ2-7, the full variable domain reads DVKVTQSSRYLVKRTGEKVFLECVQDMDHENMFWYRQDPGLGLRLIYFSYDVKMKEKGDIPEGYSVSREKKERFSLILESASTNQTSMYLCASSLIGVSSYEQYFGPGTRLTVT.

V and J are TRBV20-1 and TRBJ2-5, with TRBD2 matching 12 bases. Germline V gene data show CDR1 as DFQATT and CDR2 as SNEGSKA (reference sequence). The CDR3 sequence is 14 residues long. Unmatched junction bases numbered 4, after V lost 4 bases and J lost 4 bases. Here the CDR3 DNA reads TGCAGTGCTACGGGACTAGCGGGTCGAGAGACCCAGTACTTC. Protein product: CSATGLAGRETQYF.

Ten or more counts support this clonotype. J is TRBJ2-3 and V is TRBV5-1, with 10 bases lining up with TRBD2. The CDR3 has 15 residues. V trimming: 3 bases; J trimming: 4 bases; junction bases outside the gene matches: 5. The germline gives CDR1 SGHRS, CDR2 YFSETQ. For the CDR3, the DNA is TGCGCCAGCAGCTCAACTAGCGGGACGGCAGATACGCAGTATTTT. It is translated as CASSSTSGTADTQYF.

This clonotype was detected ten times or more. The rearrangement uses TRBV6-2 or TRBV6-3 and TRBJ2-4; D may be TRBD1 (6 bases). Germline V CDR1 and CDR2: MNHEY, SVGEGT. V lost 4 bases and J 1 base, leaving 11 bases between the germline ends. The length of the CDR3 is 15 residues. The CDR3 reads CASSSPGAAKNIQYF. In nucleotides, the CDR3 is TGTGCCAGCAGTTCCCCAGGGGCTGCCAAAAACATTCAGTACTTC.

V and J are TRBV7-9 and TRBJ1-2; D gene ambiguous. This CDR3 has 16 amino acids. V was pared by 6 bases and J by 5 bases, with 22 bases between. CDR1 is SEHNR, CDR2 FQNEAQ, per germline (reference sequence). The CDR3, as DNA: TGTGCCAGCAGAACTATTGAGGAAACAGCTCTTTATGGCTACACCTTC. Translating gives CASRTIEETALYGYTF.

This clonotype was seen at least ten times. V and J are TRBV18 and TRBJ1-4; D not resolved. Germline CDR1 reads KGHSH; CDR2 reads LQKENI. Trimming shortened V by 2 bases and J by 5 bases, and 12 bases separated the two germline ends. The CDR3 is made up of 15 amino acids. The CDR3 spells CASSPIGRVNEKLFF. The DNA for the CDR3 is TGTGCCAGCTCACCAATTGGCCGAGTCAATGAAAAACTGTTTTTT.

This clonotype appeared many times. This chain uses TRBV7-2 with TRBJ2-1; 10 positions agree with TRBD1. J was trimmed by 8 bases and V by 1 base; bases with no gene match: 5. The CDR3 contains 15 residues. Germline lookup yields CDR1 SGHTA and CDR2 FQGNSA. CDR3: CASSLGRTGGHEQFF. The DNA of the CDR3 is TGTGCCAGCAGCTTAGGGCGGACAGGGGGGCATGAGCAGTTCTTC.

This clonotype was seen more than once but under ten times. The chain is built from TRBV9 and TRBJ2-6; no clear D. The V end lost 1 base, the J end lost 0 bases, and 11 bases lay between the germline ends. The CDR3 is 17 amino acids. The germline gives CDR1 SGDLS, CDR2 YYNGEE. The CDR3 protein is CASSVFDPHSGANVLTF. CDR3 DNA: TGTGCCAGCAGCGTATTTGACCCCCACTCTGGGGCCAACGTCCTGACTTTC.

This chain connects TRBV20-1 to TRBJ1-2, with unresolved D. Germline loops: CDR1 DFQATT, CDR2 SNEGSKA (reference sequence). Trimming cost V 5 bases and J 6 bases, with 19 bases left between them. This CDR3 is 14 amino acids long. The CDR3 nucleotides read TGCAGTGCTCCAAGAGACGGATCCCATAATGGCTACACCTTC. Encoded protein: CSAPRDGSHNGYTF.

This clonotype showed up many times. The chain uses TRBV7-3 and TRBJ1-1, with TRBD1 as a possible D gene (5 bases). V was cut by 6 bases and J by 4 bases, with 12 bases left in between. CDR3 size: 13 residues. The germline V gene encodes CDR1 SGHTA and CDR2 FQGTGA. DNA for the CDR3: TGTGCCAGCAGTTCCGATGGGGCCACTGAAGCTTTCTTT. Protein: CASSSDGATEAFF.

This clonotype was observed many times. The chain combines TRBV5-5 with TRBJ1-4; D gene uncertain. This CDR3 has 16 amino acids. The V end lost 0 bases, the J end lost 4 bases, and 13 bases lay between the germline ends. Germline assignment: CDR1 SGHKS and CDR2 YYEKEE (reference sequence). CDR3 DNA: TGTGCCAGCAGCTTGGAGCGGGGATCCAGTAATGAAAAACTGTTTTTT. As protein: CASSLERGSSNEKLFF.

The V and J genes are TRBV19 and TRBJ2-7; weak D call: TRBD1 (5 bases). The CDR3 runs to 18 residues. Per germline, CDR1 LNHDA and CDR2 SQIVND (reference sequence). Trimming took 1 base from V and 0 from J, leaving 19 bases between them. CDR3 sequence (DNA): TGTGCCAGTAGTATAGTTGGGGCCCTCGGATCGAGCTCCTACGAGCAGTACTTC. Translated, it gives CASSIVGALGSSSYEQYF.

This clonotype was found many times. J is TRBJ2-7 and V is TRBV24-1; 8 nucleotides match TRBD1. With 3 bases clipped from V and 5 bases from J, the junction kept 8 bases outside the gene matches. In germline, CDR1 is KGHDR, CDR2 SFDVKD. CDR3 length equals 15 residues. This CDR3 reads CATSDAGQGLHEQYF. The CDR3 region has the DNA TGTGCCACCAGTGATGCCGGACAGGGTCTCCACGAGCAGTACTTC.

The chain employs TRBV6-1 and TRBJ1-3; D might be TRBD1 (5 bases). CDR1 MNHNS and CDR2 SASEGT come from the germline V gene. This CDR3 has 14 residues. Trimming pared 6 bases from V and 5 bases from J, leaving 14 bases between. The CDR3 DNA reads as TGTGCCAGCAGAGGGACCGGAGGAAGAAACACCATATATTTT. Protein product: CASRGTGGRNTIYF.

In this sample, this clonotype turned up a few times. One junction end disagrees with the germline gene, perhaps due to a read error. The chain links TRBV7-2 to TRBJ2-5; D is perhaps TRBD1 or TRBD2 (6 bases each). There are 14 residues in the CDR3. CDR1 is SGHTA and CDR2 is FQGNSA in the germline V gene. CDR3 region: CASNGGGYQETQCF. The CDR3 region has the DNA TGTGCCAGCAACGGAGGGGGGTACCAAGAGACCCAGTGCTTC.

This clonotype was counted many times. This sequence joins TRBV25-1 and TRBJ1-5; TRBD1 is a possible D gene (6 bases). Trimming removed 4 bases from V and 4 bases from J, with 14 bases in between. The CDR3 runs 15 residues. CDR1 is MGHDK and CDR2 is SYGVNS in the germline V gene. The CDR3 reads CASSGGGGPNQPQHF. The CDR3 DNA follows: TGTGCCAGCAGTGGGGGGGGCGGTCCTAATCAGCCCCAGCATTTT. Full variable domain (remainder filled in from reference TRBV25-1 and TRBJ1-5): EADIYQTPRYLVIGTGKKITLECSQTMGHDKMYWYQQDPGMELHLIHYSYGVNSTEKGDLSSESTVSRIRTEHFPLTLESARPSHTSQYLCASSGGGGPNQPQHFGDGTRLSIL.

This clonotype was found a few times. A much larger clone is a single base away; this may be a read error. V is TRBV10-3 and J is TRBJ2-1; the D call may be TRBD1 or TRBD2 (5 bases each). The CDR3 extends over 12 amino acids. Germline values: CDR1 ENHRY, CDR2 SYGVKD. Trimming shortened V by 3 bases and J by 10 bases, and 10 bases separated the two germline ends. The CDR3 DNA follows: TGTGCCATCAGTGAACGGGGCTACGAGCAGTTCTTC. Translating gives CAISERGYEQFF.

This clonotype was recorded many times. This chain links TRBV28 with TRBJ1-2; tentative D call: TRBD1 (6 bases). CDR1 is MDHEN, CDR2 SYDVKM, per germline. V was pared by 5 bases and J by 4 bases, with 17 bases between. CDR3 length equals 15 residues. CDR3 sequence reads: CASSPYRTDTYGYTF. CDR3 nucleotides: TGTGCCAGCAGTCCTTATCGGACAGATACCTATGGCTACACCTTC.

This clonotype was detected ten times or more. The genes are TRBV7-2 and TRBJ2-7; 7 nucleotides line up with TRBD2. The J segment lost 2 bases and the V segment lost 2 bases, leaving 15 bases of the junction unmatched. The CDR3 extends over 18 amino acids. The germline V gene has CDR1 SGHTA and CDR2 FQGNSA. CDR3 DNA: TGTGCCAGCAGCTTACAGCCCCGGGGAAGCGGGATGACCTACGAGCAGTACTTC. This gives the protein CASSLQPRGSGMTYEQYF.

The gene calls are TRBV30 and TRBJ1-6; the D is unclear. V was cut by 3 bases and J by 2 bases, with 17 bases left in between. The germline CDR1 and CDR2 sequences are GTSNPN and SVGIG (reference sequence). The CDR3 has 17 residues. This CDR3 reads CAWSPATSGTYNSPLHF. Written as DNA, the CDR3 is TGTGCCTGGAGCCCTGCCACGAGTGGCACCTATAATTCACCCCTCCACTTT.

J is TRBJ2-1 and V is TRBV4-2, with TRBD2 matching over 9 bases. Germline V gene data show CDR1 as LGHNA and CDR2 as YNFKEQ. Losses at the gene ends were 0 bases for V and 8 bases for J; bases not matched to a gene: 5. CDR3 length equals 15 residues. For the CDR3, the DNA is TGTGCCAGCAGCCAAGAGCTAGCGGGACCTTATGAGCAGTTCTTC. Residues: CASSQELAGPYEQFF.